The 11 T cell receptor beta chains below all came from one sample that was sequenced in a study of radiation and T cells in renal cell carcinoma. Produced via immunoSEQ multiplex PCR; TCRdb's table is partial and in-frame only. The table includes 120,000 or so clones, over 75% detected once. Specified time point: blood 2 weeks post-SBRT. The treatment was: 15 Gy SBRT to primary tumor, nephrectomy 4 weeks later. The sample was blood, taken from a patient whose treatment included radiotherapy and nephrectomy. Source of these receptors: a man between 50 and 59 years old with renal cell carcinoma.

This chain joins TRBV27 and TRBJ2-7, with D maybe TRBD1 (6 bases). The CDR3 extends over 14 amino acids. Trimming removed 3 bases from V and 6 bases from J, with 15 bases in between. From germline, CDR1 is MNHEY and CDR2 SMNVEV (reference sequence). This CDR3 reads CASSFWGQSSEQYF. The CDR3 bases are TGTGCCAGCAGTTTTTGGGGACAAAGCTCCGAGCAGTACTTC.

The rearrangement links TRBV10-2 to TRBJ2-1, with 13 bases matching TRBD2. This CDR3 is built from 14 residues. The V and J ends lost 8 bases and 8 bases, in that order; junction bases with no gene match: 6. CDR1 and CDR2 (germline): WSHSY, SAAADI. DNA for the CDR3: TGCGCCAGCGAACCGGGACTAGCGGGATATGAGCAGTTCTTC. Translated, it gives CASEPGLAGYEQFF.

This clone has only a few counts. The V call is TRBV5-4, the J call TRBJ2-5, with TRBD1 as a possible D gene (6 bases). CDR1 is SGHNT and CDR2 is YYREEE in the germline V gene (reference sequence). CDR3 length: 13 residues. Trimming left V 5 bases short and J 5 bases short, with 13 bases between. The CDR3 sequence is CASSNLGAETQYF. The CDR3, as DNA: TGTGCCAGCAGTAACCTGGGGGCCGAGACCCAGTACTTC.

This clone was seen a few times. The chain recombines TRBV28 with TRBJ2-7; TRBD2 might be the D (6 bases). Germline CDR1 and CDR2: MDHEN and SYDVKM. The CDR3 length is 14 residues. V shed 3 bases and J shed 2 bases, with 11 bases lying between them. In nucleotides, the CDR3 is TGTGCCAGCAGTTTGCAGGCGGGGACCTACGAGCAGTACTTC. Translating gives CASSLQAGTYEQYF. Complete variable domain (other parts from reference TRBV28 and TRBJ2-7): DVKVTQSSRYLVKRTGEKVFLECVQDMDHENMFWYRQDPGLGLRLIYFSYDVKMKEKGDIPEGYSVSREKKERFSLILESASTNQTSMYLCASSLQAGTYEQYFGPGTRLTVT.

This chain joins TRBV7-2 and TRBJ2-1, with D possibly being TRBD2 (6 bases). Germline CDR1 reads SGHTA; CDR2 reads FQGNSA. There are 14 residues in the CDR3. Trimming pared 5 bases from V and 0 bases from J, leaving 8 bases between. CDR3 nucleotide sequence: TGTGCCAGCAGCCGGGACTTCTCCTACAATGAGCAGTTCTTC. Translating it yields CASSRDFSYNEQFF.

The chain joins TRBV7-3 to TRBJ1-1; a possible D gene is TRBD1 (5 bases). This CDR3 has 14 amino acids. Germline CDR1 SGHTA, CDR2 FQGTGA. V lost 5 bases and J 4 bases, leaving 14 bases between the germline ends. The CDR3 DNA follows: TGTGCCAGCAGCCCCGGGGGGGGTGTCACTGAAGCTTTCTTT. This encodes CASSPGGGVTEAFF. Using reference TRBV7-3 and TRBJ1-1 for the parts outside the CDR3, the full variable domain is GAGVSQTPSNKVTEKGKYVELRCDPISGHTALYWYRQSLGQGPEFLIYFQGTGAADDSGLPNDRFFAVRPEGSVSTLKIQRTERGDSAVYLCASSPGGGVTEAFFGQGTRLTVV.

The genes are TRBV4-1 and TRBJ1-4; D uncertain. From germline, CDR1 is MGHRA and CDR2 YSYEKL. V lost 7 bases and J 7 bases, leaving 22 bases between the germline ends. The CDR3 is 16 amino acids. CDR3 sequence (DNA): TGCGCCAGCAATAGAGTATGGAAAGTGGGCTCTGAAAAACTGTTTTTT. Protein: CASNRVWKVGSEKLFF.

The rearrangement joins TRBV28 to TRBJ1-4, with D possibly matching TRBD1 (5 bases). V was pared by 3 bases and J by 3 bases, with 14 bases between. Germline CDR1 MDHEN, CDR2 SYDVKM. CDR3 length: 16 amino acids. The CDR3 coding sequence is TGTGCCAGCAGTTTGATTGGGGCCGCCTCTAATGAAAAACTGTTTTTT. Encoded protein: CASSLIGAASNEKLFF. The full variable domain, its missing parts supplied by reference TRBV28 and TRBJ1-4, is DVKVTQSSRYLVKRTGEKVFLECVQDMDHENMFWYRQDPGLGLRLIYFSYDVKMKEKGDIPEGYSVSREKKERFSLILESASTNQTSMYLCASSLIGAASNEKLFFGSGTQLSVL.

This clone showed up just a few times. The chain couples TRBV30 to TRBJ1-1; 7 bases line up with TRBD1. CDR3 length: 14 amino acids. Germline assignment: CDR1 GTSNPN and CDR2 SVGIG (reference sequence). J was trimmed by 1 base and V by 4 bases; bases with no gene match: 6. CDR3 sequence reads: CAWKQTGWNTEAFF. For the CDR3, the DNA is TGTGCCTGGAAACAGACAGGGTGGAACACTGAAGCTTTCTTT.

The chain has TRBV5-8 and TRBJ1-2; 11 positions match TRBD1. CDR3 length: 15 amino acids. Germline loops: CDR1 SGHTS, CDR2 YDEGEE. The V segment lost 3 bases and the J segment 2 bases; nucleotides outside the gene matches: 3. CDR3 region: CASSWGDRGNYGYTF. CDR3 sequence (DNA): TGTGCCAGCAGCTGGGGGGACAGGGGGAACTATGGCTACACCTTC.

The J gene is TRBJ2-3, the V gene TRBV5-4; weak D call: TRBD2 (6 bases). The CDR3 has 15 amino acids. Germline CDR1 reads SGHNT; CDR2 reads YYREEE (reference sequence). V was trimmed by 4 bases and J by 5 bases, leaving 17 bases between them. Written as DNA, the CDR3 is TGTGCCAGCAGCCCACTCGGGGGTGGGGGAGATACGCAGTATTTT. It yields the protein CASSPLGGGGDTQYF.